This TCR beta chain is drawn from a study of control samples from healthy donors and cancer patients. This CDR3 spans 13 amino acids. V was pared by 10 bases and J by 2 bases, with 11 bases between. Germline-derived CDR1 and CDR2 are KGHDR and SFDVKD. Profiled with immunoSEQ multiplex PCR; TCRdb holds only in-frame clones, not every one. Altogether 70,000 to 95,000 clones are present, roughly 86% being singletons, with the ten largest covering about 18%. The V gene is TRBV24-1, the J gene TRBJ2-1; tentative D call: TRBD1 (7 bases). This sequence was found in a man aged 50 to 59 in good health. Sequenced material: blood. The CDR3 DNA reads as TGTGCCACGCGGGACAGAGCCTACAATGAGCAGTTCTTC. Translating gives CATRDRAYNEQFF.